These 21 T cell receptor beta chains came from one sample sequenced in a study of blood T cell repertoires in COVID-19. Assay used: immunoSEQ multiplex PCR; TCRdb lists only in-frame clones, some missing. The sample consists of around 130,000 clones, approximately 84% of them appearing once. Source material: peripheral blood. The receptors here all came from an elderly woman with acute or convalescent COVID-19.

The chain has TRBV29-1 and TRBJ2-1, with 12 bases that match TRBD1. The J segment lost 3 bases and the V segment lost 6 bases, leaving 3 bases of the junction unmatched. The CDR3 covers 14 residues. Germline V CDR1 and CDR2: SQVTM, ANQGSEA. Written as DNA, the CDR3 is TGCAGCGTGGGGGACAGGGGGCTCTACAATGAGCAGTTCTTC. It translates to CSVGDRGLYNEQFF.

The chain's CDR3 is CASSGGFGAFF. The CDR3, as DNA: TGTGCCAGCAGCGGGGGCTTTGGAGCTTTCTTT. The chain uses TRBV6-2 or TRBV6-3 and TRBJ1-1; D may be TRBD1 (6 bases). Germline V CDR1 and CDR2: MNHEY, SVGEGT. V lost 6 bases and J lost 10, with 12 bases in between. The CDR3 length is 11 residues.

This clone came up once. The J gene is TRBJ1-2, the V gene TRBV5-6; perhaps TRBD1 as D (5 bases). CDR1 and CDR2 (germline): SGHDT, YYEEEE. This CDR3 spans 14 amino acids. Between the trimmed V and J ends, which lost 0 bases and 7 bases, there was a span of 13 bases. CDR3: CASSLDGREAGYTF. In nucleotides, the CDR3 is TGTGCCAGCAGCTTGGATGGCAGGGAGGCTGGCTACACCTTC.

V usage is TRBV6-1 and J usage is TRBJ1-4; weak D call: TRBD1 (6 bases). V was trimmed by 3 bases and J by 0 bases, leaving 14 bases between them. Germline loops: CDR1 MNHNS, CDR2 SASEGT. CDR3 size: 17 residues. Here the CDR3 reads CASSDGGRGATNEKLFF. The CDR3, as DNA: TGTGCCAGCAGTGACGGCGGGAGGGGGGCAACTAATGAAAAACTGTTTTTT.

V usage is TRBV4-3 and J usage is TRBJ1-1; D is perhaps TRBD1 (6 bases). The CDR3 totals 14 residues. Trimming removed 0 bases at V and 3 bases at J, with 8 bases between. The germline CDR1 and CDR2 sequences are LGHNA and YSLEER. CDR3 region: CASSQDQGHTEAFF. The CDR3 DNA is TGCGCCAGCAGCCAAGATCAGGGGCACACTGAAGCTTTCTTT.

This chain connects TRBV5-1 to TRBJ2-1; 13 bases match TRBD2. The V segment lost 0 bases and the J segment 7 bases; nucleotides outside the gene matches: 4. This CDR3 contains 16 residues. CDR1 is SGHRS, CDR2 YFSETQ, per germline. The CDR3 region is CASSLVLAGGRNEQFF. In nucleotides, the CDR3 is TGCGCCAGCAGCTTGGTACTAGCGGGGGGGCGGAATGAGCAGTTCTTC.

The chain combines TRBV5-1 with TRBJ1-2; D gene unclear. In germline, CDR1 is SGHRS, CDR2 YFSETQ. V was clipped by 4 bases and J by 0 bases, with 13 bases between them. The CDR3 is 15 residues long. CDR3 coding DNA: TGCGCCAGCAGCCCGATGGGCGCCGCTAACTATGGCTACACCTTC. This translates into CASSPMGAANYGYTF.

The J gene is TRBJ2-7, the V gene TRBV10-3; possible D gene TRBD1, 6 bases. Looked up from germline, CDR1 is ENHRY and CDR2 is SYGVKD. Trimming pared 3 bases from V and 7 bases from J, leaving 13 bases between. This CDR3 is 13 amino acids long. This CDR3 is CAISEGQLREQYF. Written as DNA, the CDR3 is TGTGCCATCAGTGAAGGACAGCTGAGAGAGCAGTACTTC.

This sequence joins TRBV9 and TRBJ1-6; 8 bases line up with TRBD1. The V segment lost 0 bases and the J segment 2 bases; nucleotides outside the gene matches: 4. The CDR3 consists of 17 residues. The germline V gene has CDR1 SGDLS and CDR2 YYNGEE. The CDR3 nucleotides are TGTGCCAGCAGCGTAGATCAGGGGGCAACCTATAATTCACCCCTCCACTTT. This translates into CASSVDQGATYNSPLHF.

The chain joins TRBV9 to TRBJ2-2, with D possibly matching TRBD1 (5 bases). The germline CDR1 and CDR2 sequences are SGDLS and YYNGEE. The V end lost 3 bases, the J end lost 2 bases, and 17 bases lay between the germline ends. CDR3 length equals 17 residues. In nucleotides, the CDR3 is TGTGCCAGCAGCGACCCCGCGAAGGGGCCCAACACCGGGGAGCTGTTTTTT. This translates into CASSDPAKGPNTGELFF. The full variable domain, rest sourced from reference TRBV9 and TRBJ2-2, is DSGVTQTPKHLITATGQRVTLRCSPRSGDLSVYWYQQSLDQGLQFLIQYYNGEERAKGNILERFSAQQFPDLHSELNLSSLELGDSALYFCASSDPAKGPNTGELFFGEGSRLTVL.

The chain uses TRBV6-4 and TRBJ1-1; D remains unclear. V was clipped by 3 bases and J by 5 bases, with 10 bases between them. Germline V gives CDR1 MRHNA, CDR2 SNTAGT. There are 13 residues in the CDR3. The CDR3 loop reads CASSEARGTEAFF. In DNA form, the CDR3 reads TGTGCCAGCAGTGAAGCACGAGGGACTGAAGCTTTCTTT.

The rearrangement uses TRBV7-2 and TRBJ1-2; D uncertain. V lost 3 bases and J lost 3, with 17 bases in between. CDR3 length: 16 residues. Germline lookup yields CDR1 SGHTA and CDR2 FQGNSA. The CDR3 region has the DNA TGTGCCAGCAGCTTTGAACAGATTGGATTTGACTATGGCTACACCTTC. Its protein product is CASSFEQIGFDYGYTF.

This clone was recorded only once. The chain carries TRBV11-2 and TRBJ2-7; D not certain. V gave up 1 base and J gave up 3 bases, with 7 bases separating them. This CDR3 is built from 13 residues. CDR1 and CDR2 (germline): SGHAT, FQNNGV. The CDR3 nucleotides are TGTGCCAGCAGCTTAGGGGCCTTCTACGAGCAGTACTTC. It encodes CASSLGAFYEQYF.

The CDR3 sequence: CASSLETGGGYTF. CDR3 DNA: TGTGCCAGCAGCTTGGAGACAGGGGGTGGCTACACCTTC. The chain couples TRBV5-4 to TRBJ1-2; 9 bases are shared with TRBD1. CDR3 length equals 13 residues. With 0 bases clipped from V and 7 bases from J, the junction kept 1 base outside the gene matches. Germline V gene lookup returns CDR1 SGHNT and CDR2 YYREEE (reference sequence). Drawing the rest from reference TRBV5-4 and TRBJ1-2, the complete variable domain is ETGVTQSPTHLIKTRGQQVTLRCSSQSGHNTVSWYQQALGQGPQFIFQYYREEENGRGNFPPRFSGLQFPNYSSELNVNALELDDSALYLCASSLETGGGYTFGSGTRLTVV.

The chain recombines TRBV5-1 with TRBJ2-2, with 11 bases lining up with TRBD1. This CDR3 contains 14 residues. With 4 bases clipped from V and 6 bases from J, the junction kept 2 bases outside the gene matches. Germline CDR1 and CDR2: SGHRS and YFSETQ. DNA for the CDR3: TGCGCCAGCAGCGCGGGACAGGGGGCCGGGGAGCTGTTTTTT. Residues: CASSAGQGAGELFF.

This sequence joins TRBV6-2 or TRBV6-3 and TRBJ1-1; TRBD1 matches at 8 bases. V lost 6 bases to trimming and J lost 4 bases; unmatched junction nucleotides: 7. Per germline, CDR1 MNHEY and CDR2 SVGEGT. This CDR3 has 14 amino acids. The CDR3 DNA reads TGTGCCAGCAGCGGACAGGGTTTGGGCACTGAAGCTTTCTTT. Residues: CASSGQGLGTEAFF.

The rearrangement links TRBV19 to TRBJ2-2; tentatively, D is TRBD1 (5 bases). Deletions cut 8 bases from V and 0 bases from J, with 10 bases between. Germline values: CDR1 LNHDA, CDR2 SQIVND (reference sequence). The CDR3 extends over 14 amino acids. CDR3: CASVRGPNTGELFF. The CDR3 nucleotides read TGTGCCAGTGTAAGGGGTCCGAACACCGGGGAGCTGTTTTTT.

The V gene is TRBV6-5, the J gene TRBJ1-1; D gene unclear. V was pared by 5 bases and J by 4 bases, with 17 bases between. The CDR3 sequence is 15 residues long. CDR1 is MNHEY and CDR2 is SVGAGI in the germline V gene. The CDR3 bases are TGTGCCAGCAGTCCGTACGAGGGATCGGTCACTGAAGCTTTCTTT. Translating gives CASSPYEGSVTEAFF.

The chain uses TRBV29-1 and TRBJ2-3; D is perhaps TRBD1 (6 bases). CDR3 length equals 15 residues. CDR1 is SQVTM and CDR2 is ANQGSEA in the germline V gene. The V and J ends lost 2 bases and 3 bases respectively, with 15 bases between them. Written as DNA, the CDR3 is TGCAGCGTTGAAAAGTCAGGGGTGAGGACAGATACGCAGTATTTT. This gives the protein CSVEKSGVRTDTQYF.

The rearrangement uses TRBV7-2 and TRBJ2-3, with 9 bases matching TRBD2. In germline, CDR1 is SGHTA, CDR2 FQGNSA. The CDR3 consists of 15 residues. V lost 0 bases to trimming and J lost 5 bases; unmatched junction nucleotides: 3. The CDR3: CASSLAGGGVDTQYF. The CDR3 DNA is TGTGCCAGCAGCTTAGCCGGCGGGGGGGTAGATACGCAGTATTTT.

CDR3 sequence reads: CAVPASPGELFF. The CDR3 DNA reads as TGTGCCGTGCCTGCGAGTCCCGGGGAGCTGTTTTTT. The V gene is TRBV2, the J gene TRBJ2-2; D call uncertain. The V end lost 11 bases, the J end lost 6 bases, and 13 bases lay between the germline ends. Per germline, CDR1 SNHLY and CDR2 FYNNEI. The CDR3 has 12 amino acids.